This T cell receptor (beta chain) was recovered during a study of cytomegalovirus exposure and HLA in healthy donors (dated by TCRdb to the late 2010s). For the study in its entirety: In an earlier analysis of roughly 590 of the donors, about 270 Gb of sequence data and approximately 100 million unique TCR beta sequences from about 190 million T cells were reported. In the later analysis, no new phenotypic data were used to find candidate immune exposures; instead, reliance was placed on TCR beta sequences and their occurrence across donors. The aim of the study was to test whether cataloging public T cell receptors could identify signatures of past pathogen exposure. In addition to the first cohort of about 650 subjects, a separate validation cohort of 130 or so different subjects was used. Across approximately 420 genotyped donors of the cohort, an average of about 240,000 unique TCR beta nucleotide sequences per donor were sequenced, and about a sixth of those sequences were non-productive. Donor age, sex, ethnicity and CMV serostatus were compiled together with the repertoire data. Typing coverage differed by locus: A, B, C, DRB1 and DQB1 were typed in roughly 629-630 donors, DQA1 in 522, DPA1 in some 600, and DPB1 in just under 490. The T cell repertoires of around 730 subjects were profiled by immunosequencing and related to cytomegalovirus serostatus. An early release that covered some 640 HLA-typed donors contained around 300 gigabases of sequencing data and tens of millions of unique TCR sequences. Among the roughly 400 genotyped donors, about 85% belonged to the genetic ancestry cluster associated with self-reported Caucasian donors. The study combined high-throughput TCR immunosequencing, statistical association of individual TCRs with disease status, and machine learning to predict cytomegalovirus infection status. All discovery cohort repertoires had been generated using a single sequencing platform. An earlier analysis of 587 of the donors used high-throughput TCR beta sequencing to judge whether each TCR beta V gene segment behaved as functional or pseudogenic. In a later analysis, previously published TCR beta repertoires from hundreds of donors were re-analyzed and high-resolution HLA genotyping was added so that TCR occurrence patterns could be studied. Both class I and class II loci were covered by HLA typing, at four-digit resolution. Because of strong linkage in the cohort, a handful of DR-DQ haplotypes were treated as single units for association and clustering. A later genetic analysis took genome-wide SNP genotypes for about three fifths of the roughly 670 donors and used that subset as a discovery cohort.

Regarding this clone: No cognate antigen has been identified for it. Within one base of it there is no much larger clone, and no base qualities were kept.

The cohort was made up of 666 healthy bone marrow donors. Cohort members were all nominally healthy when sampled, although unrecorded immune exposures were likely present. The donor tested CMV seronegative, placing the donor among the approximately 400 seronegative members of the cohort. A peripheral blood sample was provided by each donor, and peripheral blood mononuclear cells were used for TCR beta sequencing. Genomic DNA was extracted from the blood cell samples with the Qiagen DNeasy Blood Extraction Kit. Library construction relied on the immunoSEQ multiplex PCR assay. For the multiplex PCR, a mixture combining 60 forward primers for TCR Vbeta segments and 13 reverse primers for TCR Jbeta segments was used. Amplification of the CDR3 region of rearranged TCR beta genes was performed with a multiplex PCR assay on genomic DNA. The amplified TCR beta libraries were sequenced on the Illumina HiSeq System as 87-base-pair reads. The study's processing was this. A later analysis counted about 82 million unique TCR beta chains across the 700 or so repertoires, and roughly 9.9 million of these chains were shared by at least two donors. A nearest-neighbor algorithm error-corrected the raw reads and collapsed the reads into unique sequences, merging closely related sequences to remove PCR and sequencing errors. To assign V, D and J gene segments, CDR3 sequences were aligned to IMGT reference sequences. For a sequence to be retained, at least a six-nucleotide match to both a V gene segment and a J gene segment was required. Rearrangements were classified as productive when the CDR3 lacked stop codons and remained in frame with V and J, and all other rearrangements were classified as non-productive. CDR3 was defined according to IMGT convention as the region running from the second conserved V-encoded cysteine to the conserved J-encoded phenylalanine. Sequences without an unambiguous match to a single V gene segment were excluded from the earlier analysis of 450 to 750 of the donors. In an earlier analysis of approximately 560 of the donors, a V segment was called functional when productive rearrangements were above 56.7%, and segregating when the standard deviation between donors exceeded 5%. To diagnose cytomegalovirus status from the catalog of TCR beta chain sequences, a statistical classification framework was built. In a later analysis, V and J genes were assigned by comparing TCR nucleotide sequences against IMGT/GENE-DB human TR gene sequences. The TCRdist pipeline was used in a later analysis to assign CDR3 sequences and most-parsimonious VDJ recombination scenarios. In a later analysis, each TCR beta chain was defined by its CDR3 amino acid sequence together with its V-gene family, and reads without a unique V-gene family were excluded. As a way to deal with suspected cross-contamination and a sequencing artifact, a later analysis dropped under 600 nucleotide sequences that were highly shared and had low generation probability. A later analysis calculated a clonal expansion index for each public chain from normalized within-repertoire ranks of inferred template counts. In a later analysis, generation probabilities were computed using a VDJ recombination model fitted to out-of-frame rearrangements, and the results were checked against IGoR. In a later analysis, TCR-TCR, TCR-HLA and TCR-CMV co-occurrence was scored with hypergeometric tests, and a repertoire-size bias correction was applied to TCR pairs. False discovery rates were estimated in a later analysis by permuting HLA or CMV assignments 20 times. In a later analysis, co-occurring TCRs were grouped using DBSCAN, with TCRdist sequence similarity added in when clustering inside HLA-allele-positive subsets. Repertoires with fewer than 30,000 or more than 120,000 public chains were left out of co-occurrence clustering, as were five repertoires with anomalous nucleotide sharing. Here the immuneACCESS table is served through TCRdb, limited to in-frame sequences with V and J called. Missing clones are a known gap in these copies; in checked studies unresolved V genes cover under half, and the rest lacks a known reason. The V and J calls and clone size were taken over from that table, and D and trimming were inferred from the DNA. The table for this sample lists some 150,000 clones; less than 85% of them were counted only once. The ten largest clones add up to approximately 1.5% of the sample.

Study-level results and caveats: Presence/absence analyses assumed roughly uniform sequencing depth across donors, an assumption that may not hold. Assigning TCR associations to individual alleles was difficult when HLA alleles, especially DR and DQ, strongly co-occurred. Three of the identified cytomegalovirus-associated TCR beta chains were confirmed in vitro to be specific for cytomegalovirus antigens. In a later genetic analysis, a missense DCLRE1C variant was associated with V-gene and J-gene trimming of TCR beta chains, and the association was replicated in an independent cohort. A cluster of highly shared sequence variants was judged likely to be a technical artifact of the sequencing pipeline. Most CMV-associated TCR beta chains appeared to be HLA-restricted in a later analysis, and the HLA associations seemed to be driven largely by CMV exposure. While some public TCRs were present in many individuals, most TCR sequences turned up only very rarely across donors. According to a later analysis, TCR association rates differed among HLA loci, with DRB1 alleles showing the most associated TCRs and HLA-C alleles showing the fewest. According to a later genetic analysis, donors in an Asian-associated ancestry cluster had fewer N-insertions in productive TCRs than the roughly 660-donor mean. An earlier analysis of some 590 of the donors showed that most TCR beta V segments appeared in productive rearrangements either about 90% or about 30% of the time, which broadly matched IMGT annotations. The cohort was sequenced for TCR beta chains only, and without alpha or paired-chain data the features that could be detected were limited. At a false discovery rate of 0.05, a later analysis linked roughly 17,000 TCR beta sequences to specific HLA alleles. The classifier was reported to diagnose cytomegalovirus status with high specificity and sensitivity in both the original and validation cohorts. In a later analysis, HLA-associated TCR beta chains were found to be more clonally expanded and to have lower generation probabilities than equally common non-associated chains. Several of the top co-occurrence clusters appeared to be linked to parvovirus B19, influenza, CMV and Epstein-Barr virus, according to a later analysis. The earlier analysis of some 540 of the donors excluded approximately 15 rarely observed V segments, including chromosome 9 orphons, because counts were too low. The authors suggested that the approach could potentially be extended to other disease states and immunological phenotypes. A further reported finding was that TCR beta sequences accurately predicted the HLA-A and HLA-B alleles for most subjects in the first cohort. Because HLA typing was missing for some donors at each locus, association tests included only the typed subset. CMV serostatus was the only immune exposure information available for the cohort. A total of roughly 160 TCR beta chains were listed by the study as associated with cytomegalovirus. Correlated functional status among segregating V segments might reflect linkage disequilibrium, but an unknown experimental factor could not be ruled out.

Sequencing was carried out using PBMCs. The receptor's source is a male donor in good health and CMV-seronegative.

The DNA is as follows: TGTGCCAGCAGCGTGCGGACTAGCGGAAAGAGCACAGATACGCAGTATTTT. It translates to CASSVRTSGKSTDTQYF. This receptor chain uses TRBV7-9 and TRBJ2-3; 10 bases in between match TRBD2. Based on the germline V gene (reference sequence), the CDR1 and CDR2 sequences are SEHNR and FQNEAQ. V lost 5 bases and J lost 0 bases, and the count of bases not matched to a germline gene is 8. The CDR3 runs 17 amino acids, cysteine and phenylalanine included. Only CDR3 DNA is held: 51 bases, read in frame from base 1.